This is a list of T cell receptor beta chains from one sample in a study of T cell responses to AZD1222 COVID-19 vaccine. Sequencing was performed with immunoSEQ multiplex PCR; in TCRdb, only in-frame clones are kept and a portion is missing. This table has around 120,000 clones, 80% to 90% appearing once. The source was peripheral blood, collected on day 0 of AZD1222 vaccination. These receptors originate from an adult in good health. The CDR3 runs from the conserved cysteine through the conserved F or W. A D gene is named only where the DNA matches it firmly. Only part of the rows carry a size: once, few, many, or a class if the clone is expanded.

D gene,J gene,V gene,clone size,CDR3 DNA,CDR3 protein
TRBD2,TRBJ2-3,TRBV24-1,-,TGTGCCACCAGTGATTTCTTAGCGGGGGGTCGTACAGATACGCAGTATTTT,CATSDFLAGGRTDTQYF
TRBD2,TRBJ2-1,TRBV27,-,TGTGCCAGCAGTTCCCTACTAGCGGGGCGAAACTACAATGAGCAGTTCTTC,CASSSLLAGRNYNEQFF
TRBD2,TRBJ2-2,TRBV30,-,TGTGCCCGGAATCGTCTAACCGGGCCGGGGGGGACCGGGGAGCTGTTTTTT,CARNRLTGPGGTGELFF
TRBD2,TRBJ2-5,TRBV5-4,-,TGTGCCAGCAGCTTTCCCTCTGAGGGGCGCGGGGCAGCGGGGAGAGAGACCCAGTACTTC,CASSFPSEGRGAAGRETQYF
TRBD1,TRBJ2-7,TRBV11-2,-,TGTGCCAGCACCCATTGGGGACAGAGGCAATACGAGCAGTACTTC,CASTHWGQRQYEQYF
TRBD1,TRBJ2-1,TRBV30,-,TGTGCCTGGAGTGTTCGTCGAAGGACAGGGAATTCGAAAAATGAGCAGTTCTTC,CAWSVRRRTGNSKNEQFF
-,TRBJ2-4,TRBV21-1,-,TGTGCCAGCAGCAAAGGGGGGGGACTCAAAAACATTCAGTACTTC,CASSKGGGLKNIQYF
-,TRBJ1-3,TRBV6-2/TRBV6-3,few,TGTGCCAGCAGTTATAGCTCTGGAAACACCATATATTTT,CASSYSSGNTIYF
-,TRBJ2-1,TRBV9,-,TGTGCCAGCAATAACGGTCGGCAGGGAGACGCCCACAATGAGCAGTTCTTC,CASNNGRQGDAHNEQFF
-,TRBJ2-5,TRBV11-2,many,TGTGCCAGCAGCTGGGGGTTAGAGACCCAGTACTTC,CASSWGLETQYF
-,TRBJ2-5,TRBV5-4,-,TGTGCCAGCGGGAGTTCTGAGACCCAGTACTTC,CASGSSETQYF
-,TRBJ1-6,TRBV19,-,TGTGCCAGTAGTATTACGCAGACTGGGCACCTTTCACCCCTCCACTTT,CASSITQTGHLSPLHF
TRBD2,TRBJ2-1,TRBV3-1/TRBV3-2,-,TGTGCCAGCAGCCAAGAGGGGCTAGCGGGAGTTGCCTACAATGAGCAGTTCTTC,CASSQEGLAGVAYNEQFF
-,TRBJ1-2,TRBV19,-,TGTGCCAGTAGTATGAGGTCCGACTATGGCTACACCTTC,CASSMRSDYGYTF
TRBD2,TRBJ2-3,TRBV30,-,TGTGCCTGGAGCTCCCGGTGGGCGGGGGGACGTGTCAATCGCACAGATACGCAGTATTTT,CAWSSRWAGGRVNRTDTQYF
TRBD1,TRBJ2-5,TRBV19,-,TGTGCCAGTAGTAAACCGGGACAGCAAGAGACCCAGTACTTC,CASSKPGQQETQYF
TRBD1,TRBJ2-5,TRBV7-8,-,TGTGCCAGCAGTCGGGGACAGGGAGAGACCCAGTACTTC,CASSRGQGETQYF
TRBD2,TRBJ2-7,TRBV19,-,TGTGCCAGTAGCCCCAGACTAGCGGGCCTCCTTAACTCCTACGAGCAGTACTTC,CASSPRLAGLLNSYEQYF
-,TRBJ1-5,TRBV6-5,-,TGTGCCAGCTCTACCACGGGACAGCCCCAGCATTTT,CASSTTGQPQHF